This entry is about one T cell receptor beta chain. PCR involved 60 Vbeta and 13 Jbeta primers. Generated by immunoSEQ multiplex PCR, the TCRdb table keeps only in-frame clones and is missing some. The table includes about 190,000 clones, approximately 85% detected once. This sample was taken from a study of cytomegalovirus exposure and HLA in healthy donors. Germline CDR1 is MNHNS and CDR2 is SASEGT. Trimming cost V 4 bases and J 4 bases; bases outside gene matches: 3. The length of the CDR3 is 14 residues. The origin of this receptor is a man in his late teens or twenties in good health and CMV-seronegative. The chain carries TRBV6-1 and TRBJ1-2; TRBD1 matches 10 bases. Specimen: PBMCs. The CDR3 coding sequence is TGTGCCAGCAGTGTAGGGACAGGGGTCTATGGCTACACCTTC. Translating gives CASSVGTGVYGYTF.